The 2 T cell receptor beta chains below come from one sample, sequenced in a study of Tregs in tolerant kidney transplant recipients. Generated by immunoSEQ multiplex PCR, the TCRdb table keeps only in-frame clones and is missing some. The sample table includes 30,000 or so clones. Material: CD8+ T cells from blood, obtained before the transplant. These receptors were taken from a human donor who received a combined kidney and bone marrow transplant.

As regards this clone: The CDR3 end lies 3 residues beyond the end of the read and is filled in from the germline J gene. The J gene is TRBJ2-6, the V gene TRBV4-2; 12 bases agree with TRBD1. The CDR3 has 18 amino acids. Germline V gene sequence: CDR1 LGHNA, CDR2 YNFKEQ. Trimming removed 4 bases from V and 3 bases from J; junction bases left unmatched: 7. Incomplete CDR3 DNA: TGTGCCAGCAGCCCCACGGGACAGGGGGCCTTTGGGGCCAACGTC. The encoded protein is CASSPTGQGAFGANV. The CDR3 as a whole reads CASSPTGQGAFGANVLTF.

A remark on this clone: The read is 3 residues too short to cover the CDR3 end, so that end is filled in from the germline J gene. The rearrangement links TRBV5-6 to TRBJ1-5, with 9 bases lining up with TRBD1. The CDR3 runs to 14 residues. The germline V gene has CDR1 SGHDT and CDR2 YYEEEE. Trimming at V came to 4 bases and at J to 6 bases, leaving 5 bases not matched to a gene. CDR3 bases read: TGTGCCAGCAGCGACGGGACAGGGACTCAGCCC. It encodes CASSDGTGTQP. The CDR3 as a whole reads CASSDGTGTQPQHF.